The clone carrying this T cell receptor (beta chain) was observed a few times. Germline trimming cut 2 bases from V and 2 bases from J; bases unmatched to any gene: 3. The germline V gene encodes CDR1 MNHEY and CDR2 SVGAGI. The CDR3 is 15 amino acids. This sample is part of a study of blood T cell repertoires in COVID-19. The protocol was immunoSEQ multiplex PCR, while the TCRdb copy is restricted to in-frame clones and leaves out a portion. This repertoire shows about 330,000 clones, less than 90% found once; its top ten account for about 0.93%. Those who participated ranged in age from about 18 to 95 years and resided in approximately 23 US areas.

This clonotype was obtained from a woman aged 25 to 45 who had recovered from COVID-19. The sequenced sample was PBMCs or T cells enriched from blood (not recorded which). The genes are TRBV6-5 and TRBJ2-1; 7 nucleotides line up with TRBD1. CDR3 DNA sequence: TGTGCCAGCAGTTACCCTGGGACAGCCTACAATGAGCAGTTCTTC. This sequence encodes CASSYPGTAYNEQFF.